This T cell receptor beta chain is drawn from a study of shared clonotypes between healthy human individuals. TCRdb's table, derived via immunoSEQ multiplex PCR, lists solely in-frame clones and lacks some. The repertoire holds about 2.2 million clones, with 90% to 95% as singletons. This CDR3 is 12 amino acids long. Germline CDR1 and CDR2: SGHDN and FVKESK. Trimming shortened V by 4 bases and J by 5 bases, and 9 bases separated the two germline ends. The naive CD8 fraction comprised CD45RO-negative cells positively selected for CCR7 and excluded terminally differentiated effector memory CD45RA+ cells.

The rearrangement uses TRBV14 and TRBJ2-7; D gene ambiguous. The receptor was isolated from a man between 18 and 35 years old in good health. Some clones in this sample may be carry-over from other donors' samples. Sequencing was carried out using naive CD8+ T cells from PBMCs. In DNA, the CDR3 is TGTGCCAGCAGCCCCGATGGGAACGAGCAGTACTTC. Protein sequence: CASSPDGNEQYF. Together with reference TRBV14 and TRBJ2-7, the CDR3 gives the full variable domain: EAGVTQFPSHSVIEKGQTVTLRCDPISGHDNLYWYRRVMGKEIKFLLHFVKESKQDESGMPNNRFLAERTGGTYSTLKVQPAELEDSGVYFCASSPDGNEQYFGPGTRLTVT.